The 4 T cell receptor beta chains given below trace back to one sample, sequenced in a study of regulatory T cells in long-lasting Graves disease. Noted time point: newly diagnosed GD, antithyroid drugs for less than 3 months. The TCR library was made from RNA extracted from PBMCs. Both iRepertoire HTBI primers and Arm-PCR of CDR3 regions were used to build the TCR beta libraries. Using its own MiXCR run on the multiplex PCR reads, TCRdb lists one record per CDR3 protein. The sample contains 350,000 to 400,000 distinct CDR3 sequences, about 16% of which appear only once. This sample also belongs to another study, concerning T cells in Graves' hyperthyroidism and ophthalmopathy.

This sample comprised peripheral blood mononuclear cells (PBMCs), obtained at new diagnosis, from a patient treated with antithyroid drugs. The receptors were sampled from a woman aged 18-30 years with Graves disease.

This clonotype has a count of ten or more. V usage is TRBV2 and J usage is TRBJ1-6; D unclear. V lost 1 base and J 7 bases, leaving 17 bases between the germline ends. Germline CDR1 and CDR2: SNHLY and FYNNEI. The length of the CDR3 is 17 residues. CDR3 sequence (DNA): TGTGCCAGCAGTGAAGGGTTGAACCGCCGACTGAATTCACCCCTCCACTTT. This translates into CASSEGLNRRLNSPLHF.

The CDR3 loop is CAISAGLDSPLHF. The DNA for the CDR3 is TGTGCCATCAGCGCGGGACTGGATTCACCCCTCCACTTT. The chain has TRBV10-3 and TRBJ1-6; tentative D call: TRBD1 (5 bases). CDR1 is ENHRY, CDR2 SYGVKD, per germline. CDR3 size: 13 residues. V was cut by 6 bases and J by 8 bases, with 11 bases left in between.

The chain carries TRBV6-5 and TRBJ1-6; D is undetermined. Looked up from germline, CDR1 is MNHEY and CDR2 is SVGAGI. The V gene lost 2 bases and the J gene lost 13 bases, with 21 bases spanning the gap. This CDR3 contains 16 residues. DNA for the CDR3: TGTGCCAGCAGTTACGACATCCGGGGTTTGGGAAGGCCCCTCCACTTT. Translating it yields CASSYDIRGLGRPLHF.

A few counts support this clonotype. The chain couples TRBV9 to TRBJ1-1; TRBD1 aligns across 10 bases. The ends lost 0 bases at V and 5 bases at J; junction bases unmatched: 13. This CDR3 spans 18 amino acids. The germline V gene encodes CDR1 SGDLS and CDR2 YYNGEE. The CDR3: CASSVDRRPGQGRTEAFF. CDR3 bases: TGTGCCAGCAGCGTAGATAGGCGTCCGGGACAGGGGAGGACTGAAGCTTTCTTT.